These T cell receptor beta chains were read from a single sample in a study of control samples from healthy donors and cancer patients. TCRdb keeps only in-frame clones here, not all; method: immunoSEQ multiplex PCR. This table has about 69,000 clones, roughly nine tenths appearing once. The specimen sequenced was PBMCs. These TCRs come from a man aged 55 to 70 with colorectal cancer. Each CDR3 is given without its conserved first and last residue. A D gene is named only where the DNA matches it firmly. Clone size, where shown, is once, few, many, or a class for clones that have expanded.

clone size: NA; D gene: TRBD2; V gene: TRBV18; CDR3 protein: ASSPLLAGDYSEQY
clone size: NA; D gene: TRBD1; V gene: TRBV12-3/TRBV12-4; CDR3 protein: ASRQGVSYEQY
clone size: NA; D gene: TRBD1; V gene: TRBV6-5; CDR3 protein: ASSAPGQGSYEQY
clone size: NA; D gene: NA; V gene: TRBV13; CDR3 protein: ASSLRAGGSGNTIY
clone size: NA; D gene: NA; V gene: TRBV20-1; CDR3 protein: STSRTQY
clone size: NA; D gene: NA; V gene: TRBV7-6; CDR3 protein: ASTLSPPQGGNAYEQY
clone size: NA; D gene: TRBD1; V gene: TRBV29-1; CDR3 protein: SVEGVVTGGIYEQY
clone size: NA; D gene: TRBD2; V gene: TRBV6-5; CDR3 protein: ASTPGLVSYNEQF
clone size: NA; D gene: NA; V gene: TRBV6-5; CDR3 protein: ASSTYSNQPQH
clone size: NA; D gene: NA; V gene: TRBV3-1/TRBV3-2; CDR3 protein: ASSPGKDYMGRGDTQY
clone size: NA; D gene: NA; V gene: TRBV24-1; CDR3 protein: ATSDPVGIQY
clone size: NA; D gene: TRBD1; V gene: TRBV11-2; CDR3 protein: ASSLEGQGGTEAF
clone size: NA; D gene: NA; V gene: TRBV7-9; CDR3 protein: ASSQTDNEQF
clone size: NA; D gene: NA; V gene: TRBV28; CDR3 protein: ASSFLQGGETQY
clone size: NA; D gene: NA; V gene: TRBV5-6; CDR3 protein: ASSHLQGGGYT
clone size: NA; D gene: TRBD1; V gene: TRBV29-1; CDR3 protein: SVVYRQGGETQY
clone size: NA; D gene: TRBD2; V gene: TRBV29-1; CDR3 protein: SAPGLAGGYTDTQY
clone size: once; D gene: TRBD1; V gene: TRBV27; CDR3 protein: ASSLTGVYNYGYT
clone size: NA; D gene: TRBD2; V gene: TRBV7-6; CDR3 protein: ASSRGGRRNNEQF
clone size: NA; D gene: TRBD1; V gene: TRBV7-9; CDR3 protein: ASSLRSGQGYEQY
clone size: NA; D gene: NA; V gene: TRBV19; CDR3 protein: ASSIGTRGNQPQH
clone size: NA; D gene: TRBD1; V gene: TRBV6-6; CDR3 protein: ASSYLTGVNEKLF
clone size: NA; D gene: NA; V gene: TRBV21-1; CDR3 protein: ATPPGLNRNTIY
clone size: NA; D gene: NA; V gene: TRBV7-2; CDR3 protein: ASSIGAQGTGELF
clone size: once; D gene: TRBD1; V gene: TRBV5-5; CDR3 protein: ASSTPGQGYEQY
clone size: NA; D gene: NA; V gene: TRBV7-8; CDR3 protein: ASSLADSPGYEQY
clone size: NA; D gene: NA; V gene: TRBV18; CDR3 protein: ASSPIGEDTQY
clone size: NA; D gene: TRBD1; V gene: TRBV5-6; CDR3 protein: ASSRGQGGNTIY
clone size: NA; D gene: TRBD2; V gene: TRBV7-6; CDR3 protein: ASSPVAGAGGEQF
clone size: NA; D gene: NA; V gene: TRBV7-9; CDR3 protein: ASRNNEQF
clone size: NA; D gene: NA; V gene: TRBV5-1; CDR3 protein: ASSRTGYGYT
clone size: once; D gene: NA; V gene: TRBV20-1; CDR3 protein: SATNYGYT
clone size: once; D gene: NA; V gene: TRBV5-1; CDR3 protein: ASSLDGNSPLH
clone size: NA; D gene: NA; V gene: TRBV27; CDR3 protein: ASRPGTPYNSPLH
clone size: NA; D gene: TRBD1; V gene: TRBV6-5; CDR3 protein: ATLTGWGYT
clone size: NA; D gene: TRBD1; V gene: TRBV18; CDR3 protein: ASSPIGQGRPTGSGNTIY
clone size: few; D gene: NA; V gene: TRBV6-4; CDR3 protein: ASSEGPDGGQPQH
clone size: once; D gene: NA; V gene: TRBV14; CDR3 protein: ASKGGDTEAF
clone size: NA; D gene: NA; V gene: TRBV9; CDR3 protein: ASSAEKTRFSEQY
clone size: NA; D gene: NA; V gene: TRBV7-8; CDR3 protein: ASSLGQVDYEQY
clone size: NA; D gene: NA; V gene: TRBV27; CDR3 protein: ASRIQRAATGELF